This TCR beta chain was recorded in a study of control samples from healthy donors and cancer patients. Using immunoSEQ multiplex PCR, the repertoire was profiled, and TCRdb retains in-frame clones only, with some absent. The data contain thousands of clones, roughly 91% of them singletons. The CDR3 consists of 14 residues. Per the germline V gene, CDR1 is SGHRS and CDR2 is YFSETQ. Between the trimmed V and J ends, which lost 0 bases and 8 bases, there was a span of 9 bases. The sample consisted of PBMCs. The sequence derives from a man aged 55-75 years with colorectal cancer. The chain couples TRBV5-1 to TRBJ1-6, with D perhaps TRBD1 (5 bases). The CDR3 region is CASSLAQGYSPLHF. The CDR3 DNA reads TGCGCCAGCAGCTTGGCTCAGGGATATTCACCCCTCCACTTT.